This T cell receptor beta chain was identified during a study of blood T cell repertoires in COVID-19. Study overall: Sites in the United States, Italy and Spain provided acute and convalescent COVID-19 samples. The analysed material was cDNA or gDNA that came from T cells, B-cell-depleted T cells, or PBMCs.

The V gene's germline CDR1 is SGHRS and CDR2 YFSETQ. Trimming removed 4 bases from V and 5 bases from J, with 14 bases in between. This CDR3 contains 14 residues. Original methodology: Reference gene primers were amplified, and this amplification served to estimate nucleated cell counts. TCRdb's copy holds only in-frame clones and misses some; the assay was immunoSEQ multiplex PCR. D and trimming come from the DNA, and the V and J calls and clone size come from that table. The sample has about 100,000 clones; 92% are singletons. Sequences were obtained from peripheral blood. The genes are TRBV5-1 and TRBJ2-3; weak D call: TRBD2 (5 bases). This receptor was identified in a man aged 45 to 65 with active COVID-19. In DNA form, the CDR3 reads TGCGCCAGCAGCCCGGGTCCCGGGGAAGATACGCAGTATTTT. It yields the protein CASSPGPGEDTQYF. Full variable domain (outside the CDR3, taken from reference TRBV5-1 and TRBJ2-3): KAGVTQTPRYLIKTRGQQVTLSCSPISGHRSVSWYQQTPGQGLQFLFEYFSETQRNKGNFPGRFSGRQFSNSRSEMNVSTLELGDSALYLCASSPGPGEDTQYFGPGTRLTVL.